This T cell receptor (beta chain) was sequenced during a study of OX40 agonist ivuxolimab in advanced cancers. The CDR3 totals 15 residues. Germline CDR1 reads LNHDA; CDR2 reads SQIVND (reference sequence). V was clipped by 5 bases and J by 3 bases, with 11 bases between them. Only in-frame clones appear in the TCRdb table, and some are missing; sequencing was by immunoSEQ multiplex PCR. This sample has some 65,000 clones; about nine tenths occur once, and the top ten carry 0.38%. The V gene is TRBV19, the J gene TRBJ1-6, with D possibly being TRBD1 (6 bases). This sequence originates from an adult with an advanced solid tumor such as melanoma, head and neck, liver or kidney cancer. The sequencing here drew on CD4+ or CD8+ T cells sorted from blood, taken in a trial of the OX40 agonist ivuxolimab. In DNA, the CDR3 is TGTGCCAGTAGTGTTGGGGGCGTCTATAATTCACCCCTCCACTTT. Translating gives CASSVGGVYNSPLHF.